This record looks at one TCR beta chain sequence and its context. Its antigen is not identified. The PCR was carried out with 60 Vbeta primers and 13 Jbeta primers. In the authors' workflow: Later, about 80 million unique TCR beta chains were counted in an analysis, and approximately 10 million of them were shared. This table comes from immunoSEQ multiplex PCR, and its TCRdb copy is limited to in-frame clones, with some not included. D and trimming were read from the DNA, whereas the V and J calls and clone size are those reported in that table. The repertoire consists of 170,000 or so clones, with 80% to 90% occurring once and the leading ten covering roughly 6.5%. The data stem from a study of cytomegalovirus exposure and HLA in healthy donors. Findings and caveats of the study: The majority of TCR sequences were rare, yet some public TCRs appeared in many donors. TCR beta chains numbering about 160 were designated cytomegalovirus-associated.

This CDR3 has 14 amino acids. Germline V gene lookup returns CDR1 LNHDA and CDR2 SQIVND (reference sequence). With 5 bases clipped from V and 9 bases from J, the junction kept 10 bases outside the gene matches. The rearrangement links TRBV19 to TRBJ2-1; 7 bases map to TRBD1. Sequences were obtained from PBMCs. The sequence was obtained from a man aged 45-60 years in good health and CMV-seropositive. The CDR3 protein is CASSPDDRVGEQFF. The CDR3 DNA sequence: TGTGCCAGTAGTCCCGACGACAGGGTTGGTGAGCAGTTCTTC.